The 13 T cell receptor beta chains in this list originate from one sample, sequenced in a study of blood T cell repertoires in COVID-19. Only in-frame clones appear in the TCRdb table, and some are missing; sequencing was by immunoSEQ multiplex PCR. The table includes approximately 200,000 clones, 80% to 90% detected once. Sequencing was done on a sample of peripheral blood. Receptors were obtained from a human donor with active or convalescent COVID-19. The donor label of this sample is uncertain.

This clone was found a few times. The chain uses TRBV3-1 (or the pseudogene TRBV3-2) and TRBJ1-2; D may be TRBD1 (6 bases). Germline V gives CDR1 LGHDT, CDR2 YNNKEL (reference sequence). V was pared by 1 base and J by 8 bases, with 14 bases between. This CDR3 comprises 14 residues. The CDR3 bases are TGTGCCAGCAGCCAAGGTAACAGGGTTAACGGCTACACCTTC. Its translation is CASSQGNRVNGYTF.

Written as DNA, the CDR3 is TGTGCCTGGGGAAAGGGGGCGCTGGACACCGGGGAGCTGTTTTTT. Protein product: CAWGKGALDTGELFF. The chain is built from TRBV30 and TRBJ2-2, with 7 nucleotides matching TRBD1. In germline, CDR1 is GTSNPN, CDR2 SVGIG (reference sequence). The CDR3 sequence is 15 residues long. Trimming took 5 bases from V and 3 from J; bases not matched to a gene: 9.

This clone was seen once. This rearrangement joins TRBV27 to TRBJ2-7, with TRBD2 matching over 7 bases. The J segment lost 3 bases and the V segment lost 8 bases, leaving 7 bases of the junction unmatched. The V gene's germline CDR1 is MNHEY and CDR2 SMNVEV (reference sequence). The CDR3 consists of 13 residues. The DNA of the CDR3 is TGTGCCAGCTCCTATAGCGGGTACTACGAGCAGTACTTC. Translated: CASSYSGYYEQYF.

This clone was counted only a few times. The chain recombines TRBV2 with TRBJ1-5; D not certain. The V gene lost 9 bases and the J gene lost 2 bases, with 17 bases spanning the gap. Looked up from germline, CDR1 is SNHLY and CDR2 is FYNNEI. This CDR3 is built from 15 residues. The CDR3 spells CASQTEYSGNQPQHF. The DNA for the CDR3 is TGTGCCAGTCAGACGGAGTATAGTGGCAATCAGCCCCAGCATTTT.

V and J are TRBV18 and TRBJ1-2; D is ambiguous. The V gene's germline CDR1 is KGHSH and CDR2 LQKENI. Between the trimmed V and J ends, which lost 0 bases and 4 bases, there was a span of 9 bases. The CDR3 is made up of 14 amino acids. The CDR3: CASSPPEGVYGYTF. The CDR3 region has the DNA TGTGCCAGCTCACCACCGGAGGGAGTCTATGGCTACACCTTC. Full variable domain (missing parts from reference TRBV18 and TRBJ1-2): NAGVMQNPRHLVRRRGQEARLRCSPMKGHSHVYWYRQLPEEGLKFMVYLQKENIIDESGMPKERFSAEFPKEGPSILRIQQVVRGDSAAYFCASSPPEGVYGYTFGSGTRLTVV.

This sequence joins TRBV19 and TRBJ1-1; TRBD1 is a possible D gene (6 bases). The V gene lost 3 bases and the J gene lost 1 base, with 9 bases spanning the gap. Germline CDR1 reads LNHDA; CDR2 reads SQIVND (reference sequence). The CDR3 sequence is 14 residues long. The CDR3 DNA is TGTGCCAGTAGTATGCGAGGGGGGAACACTGAAGCTTTCTTT. Its translation: CASSMRGGNTEAFF.

This rearrangement joins TRBV7-9 to TRBJ2-2; possibly TRBD1 for D (5 bases). Germline-derived CDR1 and CDR2 are SEHNR and FQNEAQ (reference sequence). The V end lost 3 bases, the J end lost 8 bases, and 19 bases lay between the germline ends. This CDR3 contains 16 residues. Here the CDR3 reads CASSFVGDSLPGELFF. The CDR3 DNA follows: TGTGCCAGCAGCTTTGTTGGTGACAGCCTCCCTGGGGAGCTGTTTTTT.

J is TRBJ2-7 and V is TRBV9; D is possibly TRBD1 (6 bases). This CDR3 is 11 amino acids long. Per the germline V gene, CDR1 is SGDLS and CDR2 is YYNGEE. V was cut by 3 bases and J by 13 bases, with 14 bases left in between. The CDR3 nucleotides read TGTGCCAGCAGCGAGCCGGGACACCTATACTTC. Translating gives CASSEPGHLYF.

V and J are TRBV27 and TRBJ2-1, with 12 bases identical to TRBD1. CDR1 and CDR2 from the germline V gene are MNHEY and SMNVEV (reference sequence). V lost 4 bases, J lost 6 bases, and 16 bases stayed unmatched. This CDR3 comprises 19 residues. CDR3 in DNA: TGTGCCAGCAGTTCGGGACAGGGGGCCGGTGGGAGTCGTTTCAATGAGCAGTTCTTC. This codes for CASSSGQGAGGSRFNEQFF.

The chain couples TRBV11-1 to TRBJ2-1, with a weak D call TRBD2 (5 bases). Germline CDR1 SGHAT, CDR2 FQDESV (reference sequence). The CDR3 runs to 15 residues. V lost 1 base to trimming and J lost 7 bases, with 14 bases between them. This CDR3 reads CASSLGLAAGNEQFF. The CDR3 bases are TGTGCCAGCAGCTTAGGGCTAGCCGCTGGGAATGAGCAGTTCTTC.

The rearrangement links TRBV6-1 to TRBJ1-2; TRBD1 matches at 8 bases. This CDR3 is 17 amino acids long. Germline values: CDR1 MNHNS, CDR2 SASEGT. The V gene end was trimmed by 4 bases and the J gene end by 0 bases; junction bases not matched to a gene: 10. CDR3 DNA: TGTGCCAGCAGTGTGAGGCAGGGGGCCTCACCTAACTATGGCTACACCTTC. Translation gives CASSVRQGASPNYGYTF.

This chain joins TRBV5-5 and TRBJ1-1, with 9 bases identical to TRBD1. The germline V gene encodes CDR1 SGHKS and CDR2 YYEKEE (reference sequence). V lost 4 bases to trimming and J lost 1 base; unmatched junction nucleotides: 8. The CDR3 is 16 amino acids. The CDR3 loop is CASSLHGGQGNTEAFF. In nucleotides, the CDR3 is TGTGCCAGCAGCCTCCACGGGGGACAGGGGAACACTGAAGCTTTCTTT.

The J gene is TRBJ1-3, the V gene TRBV5-1, with D unclear. This CDR3 has 13 residues. Deletions cut 1 base from V and 8 bases from J, with 10 bases between. Germline V gives CDR1 SGHRS, CDR2 YFSETQ. The CDR3 loop is CASSLSARDTIYF. The CDR3, as DNA: TGCGCCAGCAGCTTGAGCGCTAGAGACACCATATATTTT.